This TCR beta chain was profiled in a study of shared clonotypes between healthy human individuals. A remark on this clone: Its target is unknown.

V dropped 6 bases and J dropped 1; count of bases not matched to a gene: 6. CDR1 and CDR2 (germline): ENHRY, SYGVKD. The CDR3 runs to 17 residues. Here immunoSEQ multiplex PCR was the method, and the copy in TCRdb shows in-frame clones only, minus some. The table records about 1 million clones, around 76% of them present only once. Study-level points and caveats: In contrast to clonotypes shared by all four donors, non-shared clonotypes had lower generation probabilities. Memory subsets generally showed smaller estimated richness than naive subsets did.

Sequencing was carried out using memory CD4+ T cells sorted from blood. Subset defined: CD45RA-negative fraction. The V call is TRBV10-3, the J call TRBJ2-2, with 12 bases lining up with TRBD2. This receptor was obtained from a young man in good health. As DNA, the CDR3 is TGTGCCATCAGACCGGGACTAGCGGGTCAGAACACCGGGGAGCTGTTTTTT. It codes for CAIRPGLAGQNTGELFF.